Listed here are 12 T cell receptor beta chains from one sample, sequenced in a study of blood T cell repertoires in COVID-19. TCRdb's table, derived via immunoSEQ multiplex PCR, lists solely in-frame clones and lacks some. The sample includes 250,000 to 400,000 clones, 75% to 90% of them seen just once. Sequencing input: peripheral blood. The receptors derive from a woman aged 30 to 39 with COVID-19, enrolled during active disease.

This clone was counted a single time. The rearrangement joins TRBV7-2 to TRBJ1-2; 8 positions match TRBD1. This CDR3 contains 16 residues. J gave up 4 bases and V 6 bases, and 13 bases lay outside the gene matches. The germline V gene has CDR1 SGHTA and CDR2 FQGNSA. The CDR3 reads CASSHNRQGTGYGYTF. As DNA, the CDR3 is TGTGCCAGCAGTCACAACCGACAGGGGACTGGCTATGGCTACACCTTC. The full variable domain, its missing parts supplied by reference TRBV7-2 and TRBJ1-2, is GAGVSQSPSNKVTEKGKDVELRCDPISGHTALYWYRQSLGQGLEFLIYFQGNSAPDKSGLPSDRFSAERTGGSVSTLTIQRTQQEDSAVYLCASSHNRQGTGYGYTFGSGTRLTVV.

This clone came up a few times. This sequence joins TRBV10-3 and TRBJ2-7, with unresolved D. CDR1 ENHRY and CDR2 SYGVKD come from the germline V gene. The V end lost 3 bases, the J end lost 5 bases, and 8 bases lay between the germline ends. This CDR3 has 12 amino acids. The chain's CDR3 is CAISDGPHEQYF. The DNA for the CDR3 is TGTGCCATCAGTGATGGGCCTCACGAGCAGTACTTC.

The chain is built from TRBV5-4 and TRBJ1-4; tentative D call: TRBD1 (6 bases). The V end was cut by 4 bases, the J end by 7 bases, with 17 bases between. The germline gives CDR1 SGHNT, CDR2 YYREEE (reference sequence). There are 15 residues in the CDR3. Here the CDR3 reads CASSPKGGGGEKLFF. Written as DNA, the CDR3 is TGTGCCAGCAGCCCTAAGGGGGGCGGGGGTGAAAAACTGTTTTTT.

The V gene is TRBV25-1, the J gene TRBJ2-5; weak D call: TRBD2 (7 bases). Trimming left V 1 base short and J 3 bases short, with 18 bases between. Germline V gene lookup returns CDR1 MGHDK and CDR2 SYGVNS. The CDR3 spans 17 residues. CDR3 residues: CASSEWGGLAGEETQYF. In DNA, the CDR3 is TGTGCCAGCAGTGAATGGGGGGGGCTGGCGGGGGAAGAGACCCAGTACTTC.

This chain joins TRBV7-9 and TRBJ2-1, with 10 bases fitting TRBD2. Per the germline V gene, CDR1 is SEHNR and CDR2 is FQNEAQ (reference sequence). J lost 3 bases, V lost 5 bases, and 7 bases had no gene match. The CDR3 has 16 residues. CDR3 bases: TGTGCCAGCAGCCTCTGGACTAGCGGACACTACAATGAGCAGTTCTTC. Translating gives CASSLWTSGHYNEQFF.

The chain links TRBV19 to TRBJ1-1; no firm D call. V lost 1 base and J 0 bases, leaving 6 bases between the germline ends. Germline lookup yields CDR1 LNHDA and CDR2 SQIVND (reference sequence). The CDR3 is 14 amino acids. The CDR3 nucleotides read TGTGCCAGTAGTATAGGCGGAGTGAACACTGAAGCTTTCTTT. It specifies CASSIGGVNTEAFF.

This clone was counted a few times. V and J are TRBV19 and TRBJ2-5, with 8 positions matching TRBD1. V lost 1 base, J lost 4 bases, and 5 bases stayed unmatched. Germline values: CDR1 LNHDA, CDR2 SQIVND (reference sequence). The CDR3 is made up of 15 amino acids. The CDR3 nucleotides read TGTGCCAGTAGTATAGTCGCAGGGGGCCCAGAGACCCAGTACTTC. Its protein is CASSIVAGGPETQYF.

V and J are TRBV6-5 and TRBJ2-5; TRBD2 might be the D (6 bases). Germline CDR1 is MNHEY and CDR2 is SVGAGI. Trimming stripped 3 bases from V and 5 bases from J, with 10 bases between. CDR3 length equals 13 residues. DNA of the CDR3: TGTGCCAGCAGTTATCCAGGGAGGGAGACCCAGTACTTC. This encodes CASSYPGRETQYF.

The chain employs TRBV19 and TRBJ2-5; TRBD1 matches 9 bases. V gave up 5 bases and J gave up 2 bases; unmatched junction bases: 6. This CDR3 comprises 15 residues. Germline lookup yields CDR1 LNHDA and CDR2 SQIVND (reference sequence). DNA for the CDR3: TGTGCCAGTAGTTTAGGACAGGGGAATCAAGAGACCCAGTACTTC. Residues: CASSLGQGNQETQYF.

This clone was observed a few times. V and J are TRBV5-4 and TRBJ1-2; 8 bases are a match to TRBD1. The junction had 6 bases not matched to a gene; V was cut back by 0 bases and J by 5 bases. The CDR3 runs to 15 residues. Germline CDR1 and CDR2: SGHNT and YYREEE (reference sequence). The CDR3 sequence is CASSLAKTGGYGYTF. In nucleotides, the CDR3 is TGTGCCAGCAGCTTGGCCAAAACAGGGGGTTATGGCTACACCTTC.

In its sample, this clone was seen once. This sequence joins TRBV5-1 and TRBJ2-5, with 12 bases aligning to TRBD2. Germline V lookup: CDR1 SGHRS, CDR2 YFSETQ. The CDR3 covers 17 residues. The J segment lost 9 bases and the V segment lost 1 base, leaving 13 bases of the junction unmatched. The CDR3: CASSLRLAGDQRGAQYF. The CDR3 DNA sequence: TGCGCCAGCAGCTTGCGACTAGCGGGGGATCAAAGAGGGGCCCAGTACTTC.

The gene calls are TRBV28 and TRBJ1-2, with TRBD1 identical over 9 bases. J gave up 2 bases and V 6 bases, and 7 bases lay outside the gene matches. CDR1 is MDHEN and CDR2 is SYDVKM in the germline V gene. The CDR3 runs 15 residues. The CDR3 nucleotides are TGTGCCAGCAGCGACAAACAGGGGGCGAACTATGGCTACACCTTC. It codes for CASSDKQGANYGYTF.